This T cell receptor beta chain was sequenced in a study of cytomegalovirus exposure and HLA in healthy donors. The study's findings and limits: As was reported, the HLA-A and HLA-B alleles of most subjects were accurately predicted from TCR beta sequences. Among the sequence variants, a highly shared cluster was likely an artifact of sequencing.

Primers: 60 Vbeta forward and 13 Jbeta reverse. Data came from immunoSEQ multiplex PCR; TCRdb stores just in-frame clones and leaves some out. The table includes some 200,000 clones, less than 85% detected once. The CDR3 is made up of 16 amino acids. The germline gives CDR1 LNHDA, CDR2 SQIVND (reference sequence). Trimming took 5 bases from V and 4 from J; bases not matched to a gene: 12. In its sample, this clone was seen a few times. Its antigen is not identified. V and J are TRBV19 and TRBJ2-5; 8 bases agree with TRBD1. This TCR was recovered from a man younger than 30 in good health and CMV-seronegative. The sequenced sample was PBMCs. As DNA, the CDR3 is TGTGCCAGTAGTTCCTCAGCAGGGGGCCGGAGAGAGACCCAGTACTTC. Translated, it gives CASSSSAGGRRETQYF.